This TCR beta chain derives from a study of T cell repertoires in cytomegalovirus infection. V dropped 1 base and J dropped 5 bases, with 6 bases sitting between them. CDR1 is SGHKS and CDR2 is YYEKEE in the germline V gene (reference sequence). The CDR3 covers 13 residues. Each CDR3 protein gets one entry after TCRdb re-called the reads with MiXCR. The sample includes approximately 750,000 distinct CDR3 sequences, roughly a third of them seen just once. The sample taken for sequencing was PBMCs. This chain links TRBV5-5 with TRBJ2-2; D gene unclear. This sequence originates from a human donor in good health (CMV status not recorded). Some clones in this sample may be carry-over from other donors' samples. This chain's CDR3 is CASSLPRTGELFF. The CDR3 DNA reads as TGTGCCAGCAGCTTGCCGAGGACCGGGGAGCTGTTTTTT.